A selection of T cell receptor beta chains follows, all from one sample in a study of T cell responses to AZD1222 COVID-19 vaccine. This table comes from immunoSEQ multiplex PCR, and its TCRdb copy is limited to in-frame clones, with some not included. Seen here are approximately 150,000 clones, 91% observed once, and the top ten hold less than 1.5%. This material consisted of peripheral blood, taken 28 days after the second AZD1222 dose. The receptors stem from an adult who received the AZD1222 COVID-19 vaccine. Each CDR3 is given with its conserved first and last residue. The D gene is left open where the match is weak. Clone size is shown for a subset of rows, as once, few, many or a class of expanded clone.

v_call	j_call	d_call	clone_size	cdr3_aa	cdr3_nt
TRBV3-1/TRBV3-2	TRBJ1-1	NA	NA	CASSQDPDSMNTEAFF	TGTGCCAGCAGCCAAGATCCTGACAGCATGAACACTGAAGCTTTCTTT
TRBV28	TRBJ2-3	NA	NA	CASSGWRPGDTQYF	TGTGCCAGCAGTGGCTGGCGGCCAGGAGATACGCAGTATTTT
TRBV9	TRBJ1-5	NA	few	CASSVEGGQPQHF	TGTGCCAGCAGCGTAGAGGGGGGACAGCCCCAGCATTTT
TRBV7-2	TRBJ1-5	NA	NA	CASSLVSLRPQHF	TGTGCCAGCAGCTTAGTTTCATTAAGGCCCCAGCATTTT
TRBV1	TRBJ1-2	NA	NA	CTSSRVPDRESSNYGYTF	TGCACCAGCAGCCGAGTACCGGACAGGGAGTCCTCCAACTATGGCTACACCTTC
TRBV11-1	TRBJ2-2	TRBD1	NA	CASSLGQGVIGELFF	TGTGCCAGCAGCTTAGGACAGGGGGTTATCGGGGAGCTGTTTTTT
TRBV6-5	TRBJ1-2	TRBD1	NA	CASRSAGTGGSGYTF	TGTGCCAGCAGATCAGCCGGGACAGGGGGAAGTGGCTACACCTTC
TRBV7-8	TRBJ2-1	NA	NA	CASSVMGARTSEQFF	TGTGCCAGCAGCGTTATGGGGGCTAGAACTAGTGAGCAGTTCTTC
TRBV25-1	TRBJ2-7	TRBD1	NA	CASGDREDEQYF	TGTGCCAGCGGGGACAGGGAGGACGAGCAGTACTTC
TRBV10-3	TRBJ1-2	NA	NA	CAISAPGILYGYTF	TGTGCCATCAGTGCCCCAGGGATCCTCTATGGCTACACCTTC
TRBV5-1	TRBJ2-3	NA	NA	CASSRDPGTDTQYF	TGCGCCAGCAGCCGGGATCCGGGCACAGATACGCAGTATTTT
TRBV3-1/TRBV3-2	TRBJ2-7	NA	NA	CASSQARQSPSYEQYF	TGTGCCAGCAGCCAAGCTCGGCAGTCTCCCTCCTACGAGCAGTACTTC
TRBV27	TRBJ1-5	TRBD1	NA	CASRVTGSNQPQHF	TGTGCCAGCAGAGTGACAGGGAGTAATCAGCCCCAGCATTTT
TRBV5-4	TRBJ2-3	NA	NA	CASSLGGSLTDTQYF	TGTGCCAGCAGCCTGGGAGGCAGTCTCACAGATACGCAGTATTTT
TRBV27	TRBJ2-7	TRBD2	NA	CASSFSGLAGTYEQYF	TGTGCCAGCAGTTTTTCGGGACTAGCGGGGACCTACGAGCAGTACTTC
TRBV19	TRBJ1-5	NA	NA	CASSIGGRNQPQHF	TGTGCCAGTAGTATAGGTGGCAGGAATCAGCCCCAGCATTTT
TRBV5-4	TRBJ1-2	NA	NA	CASSLSGTSYGYTF	TGTGCCAGCAGCCTATCCGGGACATCATATGGCTACACCTTC
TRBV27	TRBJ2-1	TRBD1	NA	CASSLTPTGPYNEQFF	TGTGCCAGCAGTTTAACCCCGACAGGGCCCTACAATGAGCAGTTCTTC
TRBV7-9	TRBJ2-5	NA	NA	CASSSPRGEETQYF	TGTGCCAGCAGCTCCCCGAGGGGAGAGGAGACCCAGTACTTC
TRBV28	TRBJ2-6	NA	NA	CASSPPRGANVLTF	TGTGCCAGCAGTCCCCCTCGGGGGGCCAACGTCCTGACTTTC
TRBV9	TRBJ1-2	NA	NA	CASSKVGGVNYGYTF	TGTGCCAGCAGCAAAGTCGGGGGGGTAAACTATGGCTACACCTTC
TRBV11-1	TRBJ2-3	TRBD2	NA	CASSFSGGDTDTQYF	TGTGCCAGCAGCTTTAGCGGGGGGGACACAGATACGCAGTATTTT
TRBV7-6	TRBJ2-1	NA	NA	CASSLVTNEQFF	TGTGCCAGCAGCTTAGTAACCAATGAGCAGTTCTTC
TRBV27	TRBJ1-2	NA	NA	CASSLYGAHYGYTF	TGTGCCAGCAGTTTATATGGGGCACACTATGGCTACACCTTC
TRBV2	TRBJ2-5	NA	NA	CASKNGGREETQYF	TGTGCCAGCAAGAACGGGGGCAGGGAAGAGACCCAGTACTTC
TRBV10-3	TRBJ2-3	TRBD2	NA	CAISESRAGADTQYF	TGTGCCATCAGTGAGTCCCGGGCGGGAGCTGATACGCAGTATTTT
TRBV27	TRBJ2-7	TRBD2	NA	CASSWGGRGPYEQYF	TGTGCCAGCAGTTGGGGCGGGAGAGGGCCTTACGAGCAGTACTTC
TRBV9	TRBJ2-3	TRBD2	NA	CASSTRLAGGVDTQYF	TGTGCCAGCAGCACGAGACTAGCGGGAGGCGTGGATACGCAGTATTTT
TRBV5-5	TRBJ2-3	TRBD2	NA	CASSRTGTSGGAATDTQYF	TGTGCCAGCAGCCGGACCGGGACTAGCGGGGGGGCCGCTACAGATACGCAGTATTTT
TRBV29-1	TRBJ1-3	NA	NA	CSVGYSSGNTIYF	TGCAGTGTGGGTTATAGCTCTGGAAACACCATATATTTT
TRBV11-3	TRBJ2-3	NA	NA	CASSFSSDTQYF	TGTGCCAGCAGCTTTAGTAGCGATACGCAGTATTTT
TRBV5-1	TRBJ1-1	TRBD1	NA	CASSFTGGMNTEAFF	TGCGCCAGCAGCTTCACAGGGGGGATGAACACTGAAGCTTTCTTT
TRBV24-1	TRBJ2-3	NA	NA	CATSDLRLDTQYF	TGTGCCACCAGTGATTTGAGGTTAGATACGCAGTATTTT
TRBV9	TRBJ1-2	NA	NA	CASSEDGTIYGYTF	TGTGCCAGCAGCGAGGACGGGACAATCTATGGCTACACCTTC
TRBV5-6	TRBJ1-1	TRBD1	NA	CASSNDRAGTEAFF	TGTGCCAGCAGCAATGACAGGGCGGGCACTGAAGCTTTCTTT
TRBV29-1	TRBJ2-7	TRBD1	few	CSVGTGAGEQYF	TGCAGCGTCGGGACAGGGGCAGGCGAGCAGTACTTC
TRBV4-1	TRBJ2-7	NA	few	CASSQAQFYLYEQYF	TGCGCCAGCAGCCAAGCGCAGTTCTACCTTTACGAGCAGTACTTC
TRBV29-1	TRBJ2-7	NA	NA	CSVVSRYPYEQYF	TGCAGCGTTGTTTCGAGATACCCCTACGAGCAGTACTTC
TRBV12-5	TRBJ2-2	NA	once	CASGLQGGTGELFF	TGTGCTAGTGGTTTACAGGGTGGGACCGGGGAGCTGTTTTTT
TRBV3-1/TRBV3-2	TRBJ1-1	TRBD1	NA	CASSPLPRDRGKNTEAFF	TGTGCCAGCAGCCCCCTCCCCCGGGACAGGGGGAAGAACACTGAAGCTTTCTTT
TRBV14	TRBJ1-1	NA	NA	CASSQDPGSIEAFF	TGTGCCAGCAGCCAAGATCCAGGCTCTATTGAAGCTTTCTTT
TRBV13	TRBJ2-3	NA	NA	CASSFLDRRATDTQYF	TGTGCCAGCAGCTTTCTCGACAGGCGAGCGACAGATACGCAGTATTTT
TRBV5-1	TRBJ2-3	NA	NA	CASSLSLVDTQYF	TGCGCCAGCAGCTTGAGTTTAGTGGATACGCAGTATTTT
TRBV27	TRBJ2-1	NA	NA	CASSFLRLSFPYNEQFF	TGTGCCAGCAGTTTCCTCCGACTGTCATTCCCCTACAATGAGCAGTTCTTC
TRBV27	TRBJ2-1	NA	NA	CASSLFPLGLNKQFF	TGTGCCAGCAGTTTATTCCCACTTGGACTTAACAAGCAGTTCTTC
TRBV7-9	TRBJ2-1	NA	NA	CASSLATEQFF	TGTGCCAGCAGCCTTGCTACTGAGCAGTTCTTC
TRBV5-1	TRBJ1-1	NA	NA	CASSLFGVNTEAFF	TGCGCCAGCAGCTTGTTCGGAGTGAACACTGAAGCTTTCTTT
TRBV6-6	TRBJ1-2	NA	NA	CASSGQFHYGYTF	TGTGCCAGCAGCGGACAGTTTCACTATGGCTACACCTTC
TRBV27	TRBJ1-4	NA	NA	CASSLRGLTNEKLFF	TGTGCCAGCAGTTTACGGGGCTTAACTAATGAAAAACTGTTTTTT
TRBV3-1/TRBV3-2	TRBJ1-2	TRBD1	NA	CASSRFLTRQGEVGYTF	TGTGCCAGCAGCCGCTTCCTCACGAGACAGGGGGAGGTGGGCTACACCTTC
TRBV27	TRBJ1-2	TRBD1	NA	CASSFSGDRANYGYTF	TGTGCCAGCAGTTTCAGCGGGGACAGAGCTAACTATGGCTACACCTTC
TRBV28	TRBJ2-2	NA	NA	CASMKSDTGELFF	TGTGCCAGCATGAAGTCGGACACCGGGGAGCTGTTTTTT
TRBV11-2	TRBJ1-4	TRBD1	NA	CASSFGQAKLFF	TGTGCCAGCAGCTTCGGACAGGCAAAACTGTTTTTT